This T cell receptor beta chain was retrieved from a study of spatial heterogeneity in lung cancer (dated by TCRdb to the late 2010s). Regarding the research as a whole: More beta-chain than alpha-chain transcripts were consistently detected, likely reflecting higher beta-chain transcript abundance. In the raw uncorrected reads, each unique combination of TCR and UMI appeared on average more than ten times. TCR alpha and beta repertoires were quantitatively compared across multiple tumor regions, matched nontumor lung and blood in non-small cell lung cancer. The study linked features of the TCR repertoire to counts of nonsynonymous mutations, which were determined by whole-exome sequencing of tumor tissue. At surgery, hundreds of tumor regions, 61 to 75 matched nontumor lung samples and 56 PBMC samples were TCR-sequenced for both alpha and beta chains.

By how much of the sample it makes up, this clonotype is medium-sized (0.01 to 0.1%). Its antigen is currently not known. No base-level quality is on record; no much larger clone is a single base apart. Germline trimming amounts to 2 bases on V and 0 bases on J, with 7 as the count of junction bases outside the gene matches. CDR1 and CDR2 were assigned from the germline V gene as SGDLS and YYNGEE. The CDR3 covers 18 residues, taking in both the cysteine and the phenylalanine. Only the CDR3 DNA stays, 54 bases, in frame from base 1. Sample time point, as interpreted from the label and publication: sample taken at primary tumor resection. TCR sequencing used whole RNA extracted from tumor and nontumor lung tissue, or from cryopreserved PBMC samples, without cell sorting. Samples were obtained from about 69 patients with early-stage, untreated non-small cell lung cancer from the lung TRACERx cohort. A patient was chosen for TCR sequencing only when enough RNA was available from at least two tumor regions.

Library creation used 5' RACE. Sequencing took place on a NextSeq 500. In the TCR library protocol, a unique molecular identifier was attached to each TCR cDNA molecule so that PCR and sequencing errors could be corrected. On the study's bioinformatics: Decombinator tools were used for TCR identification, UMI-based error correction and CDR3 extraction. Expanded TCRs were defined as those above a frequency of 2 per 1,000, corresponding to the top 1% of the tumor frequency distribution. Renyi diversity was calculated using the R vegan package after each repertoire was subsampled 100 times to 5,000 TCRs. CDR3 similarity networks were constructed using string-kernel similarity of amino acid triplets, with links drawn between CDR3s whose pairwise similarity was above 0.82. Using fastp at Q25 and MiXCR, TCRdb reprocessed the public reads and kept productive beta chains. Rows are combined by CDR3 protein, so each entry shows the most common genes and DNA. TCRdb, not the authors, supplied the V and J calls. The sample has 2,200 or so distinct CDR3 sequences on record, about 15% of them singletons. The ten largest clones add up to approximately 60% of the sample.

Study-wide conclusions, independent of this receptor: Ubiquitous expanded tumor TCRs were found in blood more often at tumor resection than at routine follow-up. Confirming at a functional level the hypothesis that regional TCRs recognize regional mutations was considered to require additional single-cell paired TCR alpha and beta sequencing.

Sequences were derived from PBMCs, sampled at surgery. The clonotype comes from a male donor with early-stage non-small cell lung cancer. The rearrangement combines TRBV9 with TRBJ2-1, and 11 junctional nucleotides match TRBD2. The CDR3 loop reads CASSVFGTSGLSYNEQFF. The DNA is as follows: TGTGCCAGCAGCGTCTTTGGGACTAGCGGACTCTCCTACAATGAGCAGTTCTTC.